This T cell receptor (beta chain) was observed in a study of cytomegalovirus exposure and HLA in healthy donors. Notes on this clone: Its specificity is unknown.

V was shortened by 5 bases and J by 1 base, with 11 bases between the two germline ends. Germline assignment: CDR1 GTSNPN and CDR2 SVGIG (reference sequence). CDR3 size: 13 residues. Whole-study results and caveats: In a later analysis, at a false discovery rate of 0.05, under 20,000 TCR beta sequences were associated with HLA alleles.

A multiplex PCR was run with 60 Vbeta primers and 13 Jbeta primers. The method was immunoSEQ multiplex PCR; TCRdb's version includes in-frame clones alone and lacks a portion of them. The profile shows under 140,000 clones, 80% to 85% of them singletons. This TCR derives from a woman aged 55-69 years in good health and CMV-seropositive. The V gene is TRBV30, the J gene TRBJ1-1; D remains unclear. The sample was PBMCs. CDR3 amino acids: CAWARSTNTEAFF. CDR3 DNA: TGTGCCTGGGCGAGGTCAACGAACACTGAAGCTTTCTTT.